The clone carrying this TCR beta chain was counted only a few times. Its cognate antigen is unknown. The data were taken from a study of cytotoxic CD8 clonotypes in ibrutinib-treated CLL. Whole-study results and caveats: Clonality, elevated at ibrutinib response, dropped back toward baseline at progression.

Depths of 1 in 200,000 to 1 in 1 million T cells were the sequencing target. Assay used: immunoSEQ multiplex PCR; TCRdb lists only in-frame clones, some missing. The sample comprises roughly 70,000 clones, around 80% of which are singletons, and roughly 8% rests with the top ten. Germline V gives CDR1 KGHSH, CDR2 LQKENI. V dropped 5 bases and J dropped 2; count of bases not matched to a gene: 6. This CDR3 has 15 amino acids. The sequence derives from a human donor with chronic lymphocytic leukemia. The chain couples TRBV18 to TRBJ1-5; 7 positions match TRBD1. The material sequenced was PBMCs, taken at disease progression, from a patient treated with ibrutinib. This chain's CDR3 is CASSGDRAGNQPQHF. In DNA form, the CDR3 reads TGTGCCAGCTCAGGAGACAGGGCCGGCAATCAGCCCCAGCATTTT.